The rows below give T cell receptor beta chains drawn from one sample of a study of cytomegalovirus exposure and HLA in healthy donors. Profiled with immunoSEQ multiplex PCR; TCRdb holds only in-frame clones, not every one. The sample carries around 91,000 clones, about four fifths recorded once. The source material was PBMCs. These receptors were taken from a man aged 18 to 30 in good health and CMV-seronegative. CDR3s include the opening cysteine and the closing phenylalanine or tryptophan. A D gene is named only where the DNA matches it firmly. Clone sizes are given selectively: once, few, many, or a class where the clone is expanded.

J gene,V gene,clone size,D gene,CDR3 protein,CDR3 DNA
TRBJ1-5,TRBV30,.,.,CAWSVQAGTNQPQHF,TGTGCCTGGAGTGTACAGGCTGGGACAAATCAGCCCCAGCATTTT
TRBJ1-1,TRBV15,.,TRBD1,CATSRGVGRQGNTEAFF,TGTGCCACCAGCAGGGGGGTTGGGCGACAGGGAAACACTGAAGCTTTCTTT
TRBJ2-1,TRBV5-4,.,TRBD1,CASSSLGTGNNEQFF,TGTGCCAGCAGCTCTCTAGGGACAGGCAACAATGAGCAGTTCTTC
TRBJ2-3,TRBV5-1,.,.,CASSFPRGPTDTQYF,TGCGCCAGCAGCTTCCCCAGGGGCCCCACAGATACGCAGTATTTT
TRBJ2-3,TRBV14,once,TRBD2,CASSQDPGGSTDTQYF,TGTGCCAGCAGCCAAGATCCCGGGGGGAGCACAGATACGCAGTATTTT
TRBJ2-7,TRBV29-1,.,TRBD2,CSVSTSGSSYEQYF,TGCAGCGTTTCCACTAGCGGGAGCTCCTACGAGCAGTACTTC
TRBJ2-2,TRBV7-9,.,.,CASSLAITGELFF,TGTGCCAGCAGCCTGGCCATTACCGGGGAGCTGTTTTTT
TRBJ2-1,TRBV5-5,.,TRBD2,CASSLALAGVSNEQFF,TGTGCCAGCAGCTTGGCCCTTGCGGGAGTAAGCAATGAGCAGTTCTTC
TRBJ2-1,TRBV5-6,once,TRBD1,CASSLGGGAGEQFF,TGTGCCAGCAGCTTGGGAGGGGGCGCCGGTGAGCAGTTCTTC
TRBJ1-1,TRBV25-1,.,.,CASSEYGGRENTEAFF,TGTGCCAGCAGTGAATACGGAGGCAGAGAGAACACTGAAGCTTTCTTT
TRBJ2-7,TRBV5-1,once,TRBD2,CASSPGLAGGTYEQYF,TGCGCCAGCAGCCCGGGACTAGCGGGCGGCACCTACGAGCAGTACTTC
TRBJ2-7,TRBV2,.,TRBD2,CASTGDSGIPNEQYF,TGTGCCAGCACAGGAGATAGCGGGATCCCCAACGAGCAGTACTTC
TRBJ2-3,TRBV9,few,TRBD2,CASSVGSGRSTDTQYF,TGTGCCAGCAGCGTTGGTAGCGGGAGGAGCACAGATACGCAGTATTTT
TRBJ1-3,TRBV29-1,.,.,CSVERMGNTIYF,TGCAGCGTTGAGCGTATGGGAAACACCATATATTTT
TRBJ1-5,TRBV7-9,.,TRBD1,CASRGQGNQPQHF,TGTGCCAGCCGTGGACAGGGGAATCAGCCCCAGCATTTT
TRBJ2-7,TRBV27,.,TRBD2,CASGRGLAGAYEQYF,TGTGCCAGCGGGAGGGGGCTAGCGGGAGCCTACGAGCAGTACTTC
TRBJ2-1,TRBV18,.,.,CASSPNSDRYNEQFF,TGTGCCAGCTCCCCAAACTCCGACAGATACAATGAGCAGTTCTTC
TRBJ1-2,TRBV9,.,TRBD1,CASSDRDRGPLFYGYTF,TGTGCCAGCAGCGACCGGGACAGGGGGCCTCTTTTCTATGGCTACACCTTC
TRBJ1-1,TRBV30,.,.,CAWSGGSEAFF,TGTGCCTGGAGTGGCGGGTCTGAAGCTTTCTTT
TRBJ1-1,TRBV7-8,.,.,CASSLWREEEAFF,TGTGCCAGCAGCTTATGGAGAGAGGAAGAAGCTTTCTTT
TRBJ1-5,TRBV5-6,.,.,CASSSGDQPQHF,TGTGCCAGCAGCTCGGGGGATCAGCCCCAGCATTTT
TRBJ2-7,TRBV4-2,.,.,CASSQDLLERYEQYF,TGTGCCAGCAGCCAAGATTTACTCGAGCGCTACGAGCAGTACTTC
TRBJ1-2,TRBV6-1,.,TRBD1,CASSLDRSYGYTF,TGTGCCAGCAGCCTGGACAGGTCCTATGGCTACACCTTC
TRBJ2-2,TRBV7-2,.,.,CASSLAGLGGTGELFF,TGTGCCAGCAGCTTAGCCGGGCTGGGGGGCACCGGGGAGCTGTTTTTT